A selection of T cell receptor beta chains follows, all from one sample in a study of blood T cell repertoires in COVID-19. Data came from immunoSEQ multiplex PCR; TCRdb stores just in-frame clones and leaves some out. The table shows about 250,000 clones, with just over 85% occurring only once. Sequencing used peripheral blood. These receptors all stem from an elderly man with acute or convalescent COVID-19. Each CDR3 is given with its conserved first and last residue. The order of the fields is V gene, J gene, D gene, clone size, CDR3 DNA, CDR3 protein. A D gene is named only where the DNA matches it firmly. A clone size is listed for some rows: how often the clone was seen (once, few, many), or a class if it is expanded.

TRBV2	TRBJ2-5	TRBD2	-	TGTGCCAGCAGCCAGGGCCAGCGGGGGCCCCGGATCCAGTACTTC	CASSQGQRGPRIQYF
TRBV28	TRBJ1-5	-	-	TGTGCCAGCAGGCCTACGGTGATAGGCAATCAGCCCCAGCATTTT	CASRPTVIGNQPQHF
TRBV21-1	TRBJ1-1	-	-	TGTGCCAGCCTGTGGGAGGGACAGGGGGCGTCAGGCACTGAAGCTTTCTTT	CASLWEGQGASGTEAFF
TRBV7-9	TRBJ2-1	TRBD2	-	TGTGCCAGCAGCCCCCTCCTGAGGCGGGGGACCTACAATGAGCAGTTCTTC	CASSPLLRRGTYNEQFF
TRBV7-3	TRBJ2-3	-	-	TGTGCCAGCAGCCGGGGGACGGGGATAAGCACAGATACGCAGTATTTT	CASSRGTGISTDTQYF
TRBV12-3/TRBV12-4	TRBJ1-5	-	-	TGTGCCAGCAGTTTCGAGCTTCAGCCCCAGCATTTT	CASSFELQPQHF
TRBV7-2	TRBJ1-4	-	-	TGTGCCAGCAGCTTATACGGGAGAGACGAAAAACTGTTTTTT	CASSLYGRDEKLFF
TRBV5-1	TRBJ1-6	TRBD1	-	TGCGCCAGCAGCCAGGGACAGGGTTATTCACCCCTCCACTTT	CASSQGQGYSPLHF
TRBV4-3	TRBJ2-1	TRBD2	-	TGCGCCAGCAGCCGATCAGCGGAAAGCGGGGCGCCGGATGAGCAGTTCTTC	CASSRSAESGAPDEQFF
TRBV4-3	TRBJ2-3	-	-	TGCGCCAGCAGCCAAGATCTTATCAGGGGCGTCGTCGCAGATACGCAGTATTTT	CASSQDLIRGVVADTQYF
TRBV19	TRBJ2-5	TRBD2	-	TGTGCCAGTAGTCCCCGGACTAGCGGGGACCTTTGGGAGACCCAGTACTTC	CASSPRTSGDLWETQYF
TRBV6-6	TRBJ1-5	TRBD1	-	TGTGCCAGCAGTCCACGACAGGGTTATAGCAATCAGCCCCAGCATTTT	CASSPRQGYSNQPQHF
TRBV4-1	TRBJ2-1	-	-	TGCGCCAGCAGCCACACGCAGGGGCCTTCCTACAATGAGCAGTTCTTC	CASSHTQGPSYNEQFF
TRBV7-3	TRBJ1-3	TRBD1	few	TGTGCCAGCAGCACACAGGGGGCTTCTGGAAACACCATATATTTT	CASSTQGASGNTIYF
TRBV29-1	TRBJ1-1	TRBD1	-	TGCAGCGCCCCGGGCAGGGGGCAGACTGAAGCTTTCTTT	CSAPGRGQTEAFF
TRBV4-3	TRBJ1-4	-	-	TGCGCCAGCAGCCAACAACAGGGAATTACTAATGAAAAACTGTTTTTT	CASSQQQGITNEKLFF
TRBV18	TRBJ2-1	-	-	TGTGCCAGCTCACCACTGGGGGGGCCCAGTGGGAATGAGCAGTTCTTC	CASSPLGGPSGNEQFF
TRBV19	TRBJ1-5	-	many	TGTGCCAGTAACGGACGGGGGGGCAATCAGCCCCAGCATTTT	CASNGRGGNQPQHF
TRBV29-1	TRBJ2-1	-	-	TGCAGCGTTGATTTTAGCGGATCCTACAATGAGCAGTTCTTC	CSVDFSGSYNEQFF
TRBV7-2	TRBJ1-5	-	-	TGTGCCAGCAGCCTTGGATCGCAGGGCTTTCAGCCCCAGCATTTT	CASSLGSQGFQPQHF